The clone carrying this T cell receptor (beta chain) was found many times. Its antigen is not identified. TCRdb reanalysed the 5' RACE reads using MiXCR and keeps one entry per CDR3 protein. This table holds about 510,000 distinct CDR3 sequences, approximately 5% found once. The record originates from a study of CD8 T cells in ankylosing spondylitis. Findings of the study overall: Earlier authors reported some of these motif variants in reactive arthritis synovial fluid and blood. It appeared that ankylosing spondylitis blood was characterized by a TCR beta motif of about eight highly homologous variants.

CDR1 is LGHNA and CDR2 is YSLEER in the germline V gene. Trimming removed 3 bases at V and 11 bases at J, with 19 bases between. The CDR3 runs to 14 residues. Material for sequencing was blood, either unsorted or a sorted T cell fraction (not recorded which). The origin of this receptor is a male donor with ankylosing spondylitis. The chain has TRBV4-3 and TRBJ1-1; D is undetermined. CDR3 region: CASSHRLGGSRAFF. The CDR3 DNA sequence: TGCGCCAGCAGCCACCGACTCGGTGGATCGAGGGCTTTCTTT.